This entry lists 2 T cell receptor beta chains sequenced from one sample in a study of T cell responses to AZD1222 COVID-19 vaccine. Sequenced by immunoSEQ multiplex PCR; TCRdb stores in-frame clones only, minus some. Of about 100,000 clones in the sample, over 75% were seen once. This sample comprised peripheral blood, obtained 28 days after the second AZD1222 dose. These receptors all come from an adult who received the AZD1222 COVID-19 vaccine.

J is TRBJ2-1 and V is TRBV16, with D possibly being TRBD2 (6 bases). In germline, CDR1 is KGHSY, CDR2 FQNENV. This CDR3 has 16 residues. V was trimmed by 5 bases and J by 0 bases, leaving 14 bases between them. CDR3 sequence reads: CASSSRDWPSYNEQFF. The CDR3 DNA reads TGTGCCAGCAGCTCAAGGGACTGGCCCTCCTACAATGAGCAGTTCTTC.

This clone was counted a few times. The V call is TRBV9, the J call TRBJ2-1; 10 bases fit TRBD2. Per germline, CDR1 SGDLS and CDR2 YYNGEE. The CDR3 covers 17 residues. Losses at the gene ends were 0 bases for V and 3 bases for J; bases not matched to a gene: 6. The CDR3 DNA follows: TGTGCCAGCAGCGTAGCTAGCGGGAGAGAGGGCTACAATGAGCAGTTCTTC. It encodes CASSVASGREGYNEQFF.